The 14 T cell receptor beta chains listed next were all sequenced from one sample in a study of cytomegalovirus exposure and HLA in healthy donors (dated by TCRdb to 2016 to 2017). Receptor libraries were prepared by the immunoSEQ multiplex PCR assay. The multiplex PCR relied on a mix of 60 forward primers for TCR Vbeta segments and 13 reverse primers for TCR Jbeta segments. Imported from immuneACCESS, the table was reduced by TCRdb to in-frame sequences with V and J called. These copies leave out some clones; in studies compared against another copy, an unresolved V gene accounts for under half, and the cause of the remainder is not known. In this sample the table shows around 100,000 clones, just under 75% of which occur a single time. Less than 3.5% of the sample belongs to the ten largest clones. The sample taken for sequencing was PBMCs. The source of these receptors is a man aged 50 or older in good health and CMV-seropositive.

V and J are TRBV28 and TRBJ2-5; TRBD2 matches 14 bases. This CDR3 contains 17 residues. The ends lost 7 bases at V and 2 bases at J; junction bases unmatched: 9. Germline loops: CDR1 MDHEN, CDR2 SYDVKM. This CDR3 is CASIPGGLAGGQETQYF. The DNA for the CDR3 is TGTGCCAGCATCCCCGGAGGACTAGCGGGGGGACAAGAGACCCAGTACTTC.

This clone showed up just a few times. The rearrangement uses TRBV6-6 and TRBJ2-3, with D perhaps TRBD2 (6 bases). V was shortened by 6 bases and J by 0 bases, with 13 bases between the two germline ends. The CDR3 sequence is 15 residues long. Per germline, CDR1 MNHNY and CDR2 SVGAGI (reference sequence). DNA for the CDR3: TGTGCCAGCAGGGTACCGGGACTTAGCACAGATACGCAGTATTTT. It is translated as CASRVPGLSTDTQYF.

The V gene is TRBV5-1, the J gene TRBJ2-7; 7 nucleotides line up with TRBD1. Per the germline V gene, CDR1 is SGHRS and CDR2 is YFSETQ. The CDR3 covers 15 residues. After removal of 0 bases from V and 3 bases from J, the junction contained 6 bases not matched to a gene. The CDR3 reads CASSLVGAGGYEQYF. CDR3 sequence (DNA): TGCGCCAGCAGCTTGGTGGGGGCAGGGGGCTACGAGCAGTACTTC.

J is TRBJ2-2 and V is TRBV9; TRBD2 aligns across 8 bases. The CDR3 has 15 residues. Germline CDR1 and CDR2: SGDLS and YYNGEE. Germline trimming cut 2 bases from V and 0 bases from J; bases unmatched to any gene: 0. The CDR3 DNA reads TGTGCCAGCAGCGTTAGCGGGACGAACACCGGGGAGCTGTTTTTT. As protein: CASSVSGTNTGELFF.

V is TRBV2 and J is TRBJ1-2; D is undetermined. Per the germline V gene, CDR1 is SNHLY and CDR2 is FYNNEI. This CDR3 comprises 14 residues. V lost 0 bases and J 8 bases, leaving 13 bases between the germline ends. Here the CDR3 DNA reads TGTGCCAGCAGTGAAGCAACTGCCCGGAGGGGCTACACCTTC. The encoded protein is CASSEATARRGYTF.

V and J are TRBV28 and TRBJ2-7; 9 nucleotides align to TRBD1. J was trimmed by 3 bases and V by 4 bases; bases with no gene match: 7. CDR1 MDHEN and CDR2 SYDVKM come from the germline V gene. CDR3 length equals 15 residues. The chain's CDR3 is CASSWGQGGGYEQYF. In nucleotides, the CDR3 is TGTGCCAGCAGTTGGGGACAGGGAGGGGGCTACGAGCAGTACTTC.

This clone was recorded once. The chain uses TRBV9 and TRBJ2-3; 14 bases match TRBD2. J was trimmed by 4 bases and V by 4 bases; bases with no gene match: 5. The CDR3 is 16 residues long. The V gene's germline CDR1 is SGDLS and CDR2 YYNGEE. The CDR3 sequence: CASSSGTSGSADTQYF. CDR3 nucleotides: TGTGCCAGCAGCTCCGGGACTAGCGGGAGTGCAGATACGCAGTATTTT.

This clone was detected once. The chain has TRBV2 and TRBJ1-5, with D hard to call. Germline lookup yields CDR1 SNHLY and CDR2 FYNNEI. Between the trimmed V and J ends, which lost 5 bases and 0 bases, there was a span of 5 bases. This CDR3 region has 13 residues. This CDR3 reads CASSQDSNQPQHF. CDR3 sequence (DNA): TGTGCCAGCAGTCAGGATAGCAATCAGCCCCAGCATTTT.

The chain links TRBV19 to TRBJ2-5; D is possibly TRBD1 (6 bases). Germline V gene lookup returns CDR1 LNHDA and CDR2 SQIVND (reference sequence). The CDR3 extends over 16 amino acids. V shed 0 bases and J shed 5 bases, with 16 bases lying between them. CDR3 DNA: TGTGCCAGTAGTATAGAAAGAGGGGGATTAGGGGAGACCCAGTACTTC. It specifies CASSIERGGLGETQYF. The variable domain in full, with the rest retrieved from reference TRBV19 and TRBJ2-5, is DGGITQSPKYLFRKEGQNVTLSCEQNLNHDAMYWYRQDPGQGLRLIYYSQIVNDFQKGDIAEGYSVSREKKESFPLTVTSAQKNPTAFYLCASSIERGGLGETQYFGPGTRLLVL.

The CDR3 is CASSTGTGNDEQYF. The CDR3 region has the DNA TGCGCCAGCAGTACCGGGACAGGGAACGACGAGCAGTACTTC. The chain uses TRBV5-1 and TRBJ2-5, with 9 bases matching TRBD1. The J call may not be correct, given that the DNA end is closer to TRBJ2-7. CDR1 is SGHRS and CDR2 is YFSETQ in the germline V gene. The CDR3 has 14 residues.

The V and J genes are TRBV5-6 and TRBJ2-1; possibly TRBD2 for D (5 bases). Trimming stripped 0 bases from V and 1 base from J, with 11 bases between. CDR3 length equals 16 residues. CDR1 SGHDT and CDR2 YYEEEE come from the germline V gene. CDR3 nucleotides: TGTGCCAGCAGCTTGGGATTAGCGCGGTCCTACAATGAGCAGTTCTTC. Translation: CASSLGLARSYNEQFF.

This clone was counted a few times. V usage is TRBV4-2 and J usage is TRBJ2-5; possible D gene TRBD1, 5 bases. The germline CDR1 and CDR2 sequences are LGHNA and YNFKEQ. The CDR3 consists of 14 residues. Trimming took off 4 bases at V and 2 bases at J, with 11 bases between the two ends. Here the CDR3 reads CASSPLGRQETQYF. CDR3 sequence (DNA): TGTGCCAGCAGCCCTCTGGGGCGTCAAGAGACCCAGTACTTC.

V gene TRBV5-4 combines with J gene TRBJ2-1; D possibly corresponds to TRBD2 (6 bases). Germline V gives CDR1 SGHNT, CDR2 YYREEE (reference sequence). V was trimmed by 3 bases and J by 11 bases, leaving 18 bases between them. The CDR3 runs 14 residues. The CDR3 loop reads CASSSSLSAGQQFF. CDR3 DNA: TGTGCCAGCAGCTCCTCCCTCTCGGCGGGACAGCAGTTCTTC.

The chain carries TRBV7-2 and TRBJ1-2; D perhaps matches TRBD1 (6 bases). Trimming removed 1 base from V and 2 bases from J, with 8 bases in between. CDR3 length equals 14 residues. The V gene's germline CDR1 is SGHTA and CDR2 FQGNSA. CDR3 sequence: CASSLVQGNYGYTF. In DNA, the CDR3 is TGTGCCAGCAGCTTAGTCCAGGGGAACTATGGCTACACCTTC.